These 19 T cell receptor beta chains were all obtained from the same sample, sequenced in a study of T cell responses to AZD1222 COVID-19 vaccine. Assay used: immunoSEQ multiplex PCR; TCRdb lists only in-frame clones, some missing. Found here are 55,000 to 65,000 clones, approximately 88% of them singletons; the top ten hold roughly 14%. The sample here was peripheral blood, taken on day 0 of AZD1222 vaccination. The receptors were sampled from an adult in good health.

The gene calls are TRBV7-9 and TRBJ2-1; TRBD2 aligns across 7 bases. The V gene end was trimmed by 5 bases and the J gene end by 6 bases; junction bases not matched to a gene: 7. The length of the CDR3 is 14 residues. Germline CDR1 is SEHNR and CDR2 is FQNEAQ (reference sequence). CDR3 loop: CASSVSGTTNEQFF. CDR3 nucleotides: TGTGCCAGCAGCGTTTCCGGGACTACCAATGAGCAGTTCTTC. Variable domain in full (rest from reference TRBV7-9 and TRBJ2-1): DTGVSQNPRHKITKRGQNVTFRCDPISEHNRLYWYRQTLGQGPEFLTYFQNEAQLEKSRLLSDRFSAERPKGSFSTLEIQRTEQGDSAMYLCASSVSGTTNEQFFGPGTRLTVL.

This CDR3 is CASSDFSGSSYNEQFF. DNA of the CDR3: TGTGCCAGCAGTGACTTTTCGGGAAGCTCCTACAATGAGCAGTTCTTC. The rearrangement joins TRBV6-4 to TRBJ2-1; a weak D match, TRBD2 (5 bases). This CDR3 region has 16 residues. Germline values: CDR1 MRHNA, CDR2 SNTAGT. V was shortened by 1 base and J by 0 bases, with 10 bases between the two germline ends.

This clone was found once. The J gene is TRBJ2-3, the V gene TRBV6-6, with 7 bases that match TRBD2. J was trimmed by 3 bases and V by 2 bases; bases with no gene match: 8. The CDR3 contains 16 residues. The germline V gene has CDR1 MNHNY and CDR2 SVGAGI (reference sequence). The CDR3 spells CASSYSRGSGTDTQYF. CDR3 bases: TGTGCCAGCAGTTACAGTCGCGGGAGTGGGACAGATACGCAGTATTTT.

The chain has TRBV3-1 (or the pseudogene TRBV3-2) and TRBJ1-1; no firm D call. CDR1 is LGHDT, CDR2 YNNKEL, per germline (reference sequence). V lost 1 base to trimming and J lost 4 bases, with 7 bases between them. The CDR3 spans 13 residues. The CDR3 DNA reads TGTGCCAGCAGCCAAGTGGGAGGCACTGAAGCTTTCTTT. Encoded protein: CASSQVGGTEAFF.

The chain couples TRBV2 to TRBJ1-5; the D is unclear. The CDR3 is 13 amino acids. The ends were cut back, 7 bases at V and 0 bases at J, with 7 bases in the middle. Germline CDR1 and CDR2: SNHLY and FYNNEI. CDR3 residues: CASKRNSNQPQHF. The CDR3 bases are TGTGCCAGCAAGAGAAATAGCAATCAGCCCCAGCATTTT.

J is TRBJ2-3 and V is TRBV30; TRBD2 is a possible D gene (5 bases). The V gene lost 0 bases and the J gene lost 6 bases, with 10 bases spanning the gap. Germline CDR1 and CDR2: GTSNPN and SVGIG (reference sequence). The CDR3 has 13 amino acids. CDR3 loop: CAWSVTSLDTQYF. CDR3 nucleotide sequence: TGTGCCTGGAGTGTAACTAGTCTGGATACGCAGTATTTT.

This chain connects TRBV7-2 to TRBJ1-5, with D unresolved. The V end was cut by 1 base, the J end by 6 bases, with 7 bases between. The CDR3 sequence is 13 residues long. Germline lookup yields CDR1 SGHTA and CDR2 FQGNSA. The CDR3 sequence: CASSLGSGQPQHF. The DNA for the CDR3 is TGTGCCAGCAGCTTAGGGTCCGGTCAGCCCCAGCATTTT.

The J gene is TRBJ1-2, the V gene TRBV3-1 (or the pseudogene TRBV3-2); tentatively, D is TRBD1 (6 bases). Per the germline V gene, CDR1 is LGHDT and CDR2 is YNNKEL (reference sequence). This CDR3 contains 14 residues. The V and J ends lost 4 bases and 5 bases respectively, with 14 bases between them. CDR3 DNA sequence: TGTGCCAGCAGCCTTGGACAGATTCCATATGGCTACACCTTC. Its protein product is CASSLGQIPYGYTF.

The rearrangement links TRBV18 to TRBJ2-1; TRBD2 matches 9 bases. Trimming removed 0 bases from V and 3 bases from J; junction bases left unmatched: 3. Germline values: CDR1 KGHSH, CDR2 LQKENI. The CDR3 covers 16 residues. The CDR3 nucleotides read TGTGCCAGCTCACCACCGAGGACTAGCGACTACAATGAGCAGTTCTTC. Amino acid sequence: CASSPPRTSDYNEQFF.

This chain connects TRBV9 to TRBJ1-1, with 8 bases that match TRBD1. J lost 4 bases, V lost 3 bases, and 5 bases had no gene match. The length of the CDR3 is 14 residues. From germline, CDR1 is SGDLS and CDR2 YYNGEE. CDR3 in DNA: TGTGCCAGCAGCGCCCGACAGGGGTCCACTGAAGCTTTCTTT. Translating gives CASSARQGSTEAFF.

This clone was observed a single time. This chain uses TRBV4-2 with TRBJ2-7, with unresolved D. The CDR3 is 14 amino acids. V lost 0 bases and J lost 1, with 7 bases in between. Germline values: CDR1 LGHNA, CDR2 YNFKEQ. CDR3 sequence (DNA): TGTGCCAGCAGCCAAGAACATCTGTCCTACGAGCAGTACTTC. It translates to CASSQEHLSYEQYF.

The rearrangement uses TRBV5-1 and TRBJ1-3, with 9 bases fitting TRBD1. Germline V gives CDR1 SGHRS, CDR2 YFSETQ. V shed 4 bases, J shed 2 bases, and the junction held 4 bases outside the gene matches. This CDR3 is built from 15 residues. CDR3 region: CASSVGQGPGNTIYF. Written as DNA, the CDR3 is TGCGCCAGCAGCGTGGGACAGGGTCCTGGAAACACCATATATTTT.

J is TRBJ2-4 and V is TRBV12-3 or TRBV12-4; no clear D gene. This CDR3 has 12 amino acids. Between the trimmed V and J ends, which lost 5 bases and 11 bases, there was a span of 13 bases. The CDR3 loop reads CASSPTGPFQYF. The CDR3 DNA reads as TGTGCCAGCAGTCCAACGGGCCCTTTTCAGTACTTC.

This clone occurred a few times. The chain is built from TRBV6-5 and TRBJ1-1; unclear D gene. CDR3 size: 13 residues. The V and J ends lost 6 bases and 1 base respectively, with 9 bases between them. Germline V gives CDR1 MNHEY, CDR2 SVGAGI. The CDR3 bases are TGTGCCAGCAGCATCTTCCGGAACACTGAAGCTTTCTTT. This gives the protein CASSIFRNTEAFF.

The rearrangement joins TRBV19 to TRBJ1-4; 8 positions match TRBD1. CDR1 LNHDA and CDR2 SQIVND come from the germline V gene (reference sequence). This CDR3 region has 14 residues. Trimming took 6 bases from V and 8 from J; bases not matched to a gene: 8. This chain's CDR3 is CASSKDRGGEKLFF. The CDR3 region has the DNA TGTGCCAGTAGCAAAGACAGGGGAGGCGAAAAACTGTTTTTT.

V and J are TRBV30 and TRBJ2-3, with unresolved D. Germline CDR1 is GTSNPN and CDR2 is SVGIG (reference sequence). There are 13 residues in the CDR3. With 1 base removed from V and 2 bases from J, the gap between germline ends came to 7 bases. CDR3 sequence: CAWSGGDTDTQYF. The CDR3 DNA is TGTGCCTGGAGTGGTGGGGACACAGATACGCAGTATTTT. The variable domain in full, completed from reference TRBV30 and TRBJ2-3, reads SQTIHQWPATLVQPVGSPLSLECTVEGTSNPNLYWYRQAAGRGLQLLFYSVGIGQISSEVPQNLSASRPQDRQFILSSKKLLLSDSGFYLCAWSGGDTDTQYFGPGTRLTVL.

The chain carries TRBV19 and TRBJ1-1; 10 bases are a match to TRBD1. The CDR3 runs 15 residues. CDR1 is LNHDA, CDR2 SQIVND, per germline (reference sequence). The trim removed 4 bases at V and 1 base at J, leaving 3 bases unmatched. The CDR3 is CASSTTGGGNTEAFF. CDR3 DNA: TGTGCCAGTAGTACGACAGGGGGCGGGAACACTGAAGCTTTCTTT.

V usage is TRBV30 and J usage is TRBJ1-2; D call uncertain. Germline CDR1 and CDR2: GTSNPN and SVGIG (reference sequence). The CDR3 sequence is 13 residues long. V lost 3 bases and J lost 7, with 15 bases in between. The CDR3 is CAWREGFSSGYTF. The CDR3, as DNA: TGTGCCTGGAGAGAAGGGTTCTCCAGTGGCTACACCTTC.

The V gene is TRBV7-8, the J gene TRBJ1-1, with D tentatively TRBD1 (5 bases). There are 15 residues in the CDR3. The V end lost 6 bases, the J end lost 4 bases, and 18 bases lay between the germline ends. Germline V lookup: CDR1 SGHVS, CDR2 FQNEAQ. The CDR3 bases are TGTGCCAGCAGTCTTCCCCCGGGGGTAGGCACTGAAGCTTTCTTT. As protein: CASSLPPGVGTEAFF.